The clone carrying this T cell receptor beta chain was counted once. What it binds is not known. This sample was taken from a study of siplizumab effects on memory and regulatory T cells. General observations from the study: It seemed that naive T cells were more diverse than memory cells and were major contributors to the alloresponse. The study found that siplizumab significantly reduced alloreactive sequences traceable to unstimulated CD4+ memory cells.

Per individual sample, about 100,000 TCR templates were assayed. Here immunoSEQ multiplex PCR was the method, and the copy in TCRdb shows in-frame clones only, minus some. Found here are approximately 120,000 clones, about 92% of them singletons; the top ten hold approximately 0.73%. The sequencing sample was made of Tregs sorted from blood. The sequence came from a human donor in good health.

CDR3 bases: TGCGCCAGCAGCCAAGTGGGGGGTCCACCCTTACCACCCTACGAGCAGTACTTC. Translation: CASSQVGGPPLPPYEQYF. V usage is TRBV4-1 and J usage is TRBJ2-5; the D gene is possibly TRBD2 (6 bases). The end of the DNA is better explained by TRBJ2-7, so the J call may be wrong. Germline CDR1 and CDR2: MGHRA and YSYEKL. The CDR3 consists of 18 residues.